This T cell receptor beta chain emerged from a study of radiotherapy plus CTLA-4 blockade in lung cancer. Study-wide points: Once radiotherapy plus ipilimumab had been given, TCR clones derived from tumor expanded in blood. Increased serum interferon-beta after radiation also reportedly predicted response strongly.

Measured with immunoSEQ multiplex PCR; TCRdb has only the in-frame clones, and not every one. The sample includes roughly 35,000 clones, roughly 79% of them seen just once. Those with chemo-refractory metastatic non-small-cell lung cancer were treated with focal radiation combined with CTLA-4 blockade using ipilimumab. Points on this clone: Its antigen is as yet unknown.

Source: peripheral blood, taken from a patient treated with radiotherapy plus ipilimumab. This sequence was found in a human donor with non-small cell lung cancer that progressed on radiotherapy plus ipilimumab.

CDR3: CASSLIGQGANYGYTF. Written as DNA, the CDR3 is TGTGCCAGCAGTTTAATTGGACAGGGGGCGAACTATGGCTACACCTTC. The rearrangement links TRBV28 to TRBJ1-2; 11 bases match TRBD1. Germline lookup yields CDR1 MDHEN and CDR2 SYDVKM. The V segment lost 2 bases and the J segment 2 bases; nucleotides outside the gene matches: 4. The CDR3 is 16 residues long.